These 19 T cell receptor beta chains originate from one sample sequenced in a study of cytomegalovirus exposure and HLA in healthy donors. Researchers ran the PCR with 60 Vbeta and 13 Jbeta primers. Assay used: immunoSEQ multiplex PCR; TCRdb lists only in-frame clones, some missing. The data contain about 160,000 clones, just under 80% of them seen just once; the ten biggest clones take up 1.3%. Material for sequencing was PBMCs. All receptors come from a man aged 30 to 39 in good health and CMV-seronegative.

The rearrangement joins TRBV28 to TRBJ1-5; 7 positions agree with TRBD1. This CDR3 comprises 17 residues. After removal of 5 bases from V and 0 bases from J, the junction contained 10 bases not matched to a gene. Germline V gene data show CDR1 as MDHEN and CDR2 as SYDVKM. The CDR3 DNA follows: TGTGCCAGCAGTCGACGGGACAGCGTATATAGCAATCAGCCCCAGCATTTT. This gives the protein CASSRRDSVYSNQPQHF.

This clone was seen a handful of times. CDR3 amino acids: CASRDGTSGTYEQYF. The CDR3 DNA sequence: TGTGCCAGCAGAGACGGGACTAGCGGGACCTACGAGCAGTACTTC. V gene TRBV7-2 combines with J gene TRBJ2-7; 13 bases are shared with TRBD2. Trimming took 6 bases from V and 2 from J; bases not matched to a gene: 4. The CDR3 extends over 15 amino acids. Germline V gives CDR1 SGHTA, CDR2 FQGNSA.

This chain connects TRBV19 to TRBJ2-6; TRBD1 might be the D (6 bases). Per germline, CDR1 LNHDA and CDR2 SQIVND (reference sequence). Trimming pared 6 bases from V and 6 bases from J, leaving 15 bases between. The CDR3 consists of 15 residues. The CDR3 loop is CASRPNRVMANVLTF. CDR3 coding DNA: TGTGCCAGTAGGCCTAACAGGGTTATGGCCAACGTCCTGACTTTC. Supplemented by reference TRBV19 and TRBJ2-6, the full variable domain reads DGGITQSPKYLFRKEGQNVTLSCEQNLNHDAMYWYRQDPGQGLRLIYYSQIVNDFQKGDIAEGYSVSREKKESFPLTVTSAQKNPTAFYLCASRPNRVMANVLTFGAGSRLTVL.

This chain links TRBV29-1 with TRBJ1-2; 9 bases match TRBD1. CDR1 is SQVTM, CDR2 ANQGSEA, per germline. The CDR3 contains 15 residues. The V gene end was trimmed by 1 base and the J gene end by 5 bases; junction bases not matched to a gene: 8. This CDR3 is CSVEVGGQGVYGYTF. The CDR3 region has the DNA TGCAGCGTTGAAGTCGGGGGACAGGGAGTTTATGGCTACACCTTC. Drawing the rest from reference TRBV29-1 and TRBJ1-2, the complete variable domain is SAVISQKPSRDICQRGTSLTIQCQVDSQVTMMFWYRQQPGQSLTLIATANQGSEATYESGFVIDKFPISRPNLTFSTLTVSNMSPEDSSIYLCSVEVGGQGVYGYTFGSGTRLTVV.

The J gene is TRBJ1-5, the V gene TRBV7-8; a possible D gene is TRBD1 (6 bases). Germline V lookup: CDR1 SGHVS, CDR2 FQNEAQ. The CDR3 has 15 residues. V dropped 5 bases and J dropped 7 bases, with 18 bases sitting between them. The CDR3 sequence: CASSPKGGSGQPQHF. In DNA, the CDR3 is TGTGCCAGCAGCCCGAAAGGGGGAAGTGGCCAGCCCCAGCATTTT.

Only a few counts were recorded for this clone. The chain combines TRBV4-1 with TRBJ2-7; no firm D call. Germline V CDR1 and CDR2: MGHRA, YSYEKL. V was shortened by 0 bases and J by 4 bases, with 7 bases between the two germline ends. The CDR3 is 13 amino acids. The CDR3 DNA sequence: TGCGCCAGCAGCCAAGACGATACTTACGAGCAGTACTTC. This encodes CASSQDDTYEQYF.

The V gene is TRBV7-2, the J gene TRBJ2-5; tentatively, D is TRBD2 (6 bases). The CDR3 covers 13 residues. Germline CDR1 is SGHTA and CDR2 is FQGNSA. Trimming removed 0 bases at V and 5 bases at J, with 7 bases between. The CDR3 bases are TGTGCCAGCAGCTTAGCGGCGGGGGAGACCCAGTACTTC. This translates into CASSLAAGETQYF.

A single count supports this clone. The chain carries TRBV7-9 and TRBJ1-2; D is perhaps TRBD1 (5 bases). V lost 5 bases and J lost 2, with 18 bases in between. The CDR3 runs to 16 residues. CDR1 is SEHNR, CDR2 FQNEAQ, per germline (reference sequence). The chain's CDR3 is CASSVGVGAENYGYTF. The CDR3 DNA follows: TGTGCCAGCAGCGTAGGGGTTGGGGCAGAGAACTATGGCTACACCTTC.

The CDR3 DNA is TGTGCCAGCAGCTTAAGACTAGCGGACAATGAGCAGTTCTTC. Amino acids: CASSLRLADNEQFF. The V and J genes are TRBV11-1 and TRBJ2-1; 9 positions match TRBD2. Looked up from germline, CDR1 is SGHAT and CDR2 is FQDESV (reference sequence). CDR3 length: 14 residues. The J segment lost 5 bases and the V segment lost 2 bases, leaving 1 base of the junction unmatched.

This chain uses TRBV4-3 with TRBJ2-7; D is unclear. The CDR3 length is 13 residues. The V end was cut by 0 bases, the J end by 3 bases, with 6 bases between. CDR1 is LGHNA and CDR2 is YSLEER in the germline V gene. The CDR3 bases are TGCGCCAGCAGCCAAGAGAGCTACTACGAGCAGTACTTC. It is translated as CASSQESYYEQYF.

CDR3 nucleotides: TGTGCCAGCAGCTTCGACCGGACAGGCCTCTATGGCTACACCTTC. Amino acids: CASSFDRTGLYGYTF. The chain links TRBV7-2 to TRBJ1-2, with 7 bases identical to TRBD1. Unmatched junction bases numbered 8, after V lost 3 bases and J lost 4 bases. This CDR3 comprises 15 residues. Germline CDR1 and CDR2: SGHTA and FQGNSA.

The rearrangement uses TRBV6-4 and TRBJ2-1, with 7 bases lining up with TRBD2. CDR1 MRHNA and CDR2 SNTAGT come from the germline V gene. This CDR3 region has 15 residues. Trimming removed 3 bases from V and 6 bases from J; junction bases left unmatched: 8. The CDR3 region has the DNA TGTGCCAGCAGTGAATATTCAGGGAGGGGCAATGAGCAGTTCTTC. Amino acid sequence: CASSEYSGRGNEQFF.

This clone was recorded only once. V gene TRBV30 combines with J gene TRBJ1-2; 7 bases match TRBD1. The germline CDR1 and CDR2 sequences are GTSNPN and SVGIG (reference sequence). The CDR3 runs to 15 residues. Trimming took 5 bases from V and 3 from J; bases not matched to a gene: 12. In nucleotides, the CDR3 is TGTGCCTGGTCAAGGGGGCCTGCTCTGCACTATGGCTACACCTTC. It translates to CAWSRGPALHYGYTF.

Only one count was recorded for this clone. DNA for the CDR3: TGTGCCAGTAGGGGCGGGAGGGCCGGATCCTACGAGCAGTACTTC. It codes for CASRGGRAGSYEQYF. The chain has TRBV19 and TRBJ2-7; 9 positions agree with TRBD2. The CDR3 spans 15 residues. CDR1 and CDR2 (germline): LNHDA, SQIVND (reference sequence). V lost 6 bases to trimming and J lost 1 base; unmatched junction nucleotides: 7. The variable domain in full, completed from reference TRBV19 and TRBJ2-7, reads DGGITQSPKYLFRKEGQNVTLSCEQNLNHDAMYWYRQDPGQGLRLIYYSQIVNDFQKGDIAEGYSVSREKKESFPLTVTSAQKNPTAFYLCASRGGRAGSYEQYFGPGTRLTVT.

The genes are TRBV28 and TRBJ1-5; tentatively, D is TRBD1 (5 bases). CDR3 length equals 19 residues. V was pared by 7 bases and J by 1 base, with 26 bases between. Per the germline V gene, CDR1 is MDHEN and CDR2 is SYDVKM. CDR3 protein: CASTTGPGSPKGSNQPQHF. The CDR3 region has the DNA TGTGCCAGCACTACAGGCCCGGGCAGCCCGAAGGGAAGCAATCAGCCCCAGCATTTT.

The J gene is TRBJ2-5, the V gene TRBV2; 7 nucleotides line up with TRBD1. Trimming cost V 4 bases and J 4 bases; bases outside gene matches: 21. The CDR3 is 19 residues long. CDR1 is SNHLY and CDR2 is FYNNEI in the germline V gene. CDR3 region: CASSGRLDRVDVVGETQYF. CDR3 DNA sequence: TGTGCCAGCAGTGGACGACTCGACAGGGTTGACGTCGTTGGAGAGACCCAGTACTTC. Filled out from reference TRBV2 and TRBJ2-5, the complete variable domain reads EPEVTQTPSHQVTQMGQEVILRCVPISNHLYFYWYRQILGQKVEFLVSFYNNEISEKSEIFDDQFSVERPDGSNFTLKIRSTKLEDSAMYFCASSGRLDRVDVVGETQYFGPGTRLLVL.

The chain recombines TRBV2 with TRBJ1-2; 10 bases agree with TRBD1. The CDR3 has 14 residues. CDR1 SNHLY and CDR2 FYNNEI come from the germline V gene. Germline trimming cut 6 bases from V and 6 bases from J; bases unmatched to any gene: 7. The CDR3 sequence is CASRLTGGADGYTF. The CDR3 DNA sequence: TGTGCCAGCAGGTTGACAGGGGGCGCGGATGGCTACACCTTC.

J is TRBJ2-6 and V is TRBV6-4; 9 bases fit TRBD1. J lost 0 bases, V lost 4 bases, and 10 bases had no gene match. The CDR3 covers 19 residues. CDR1 is MRHNA, CDR2 SNTAGT, per germline. The CDR3 loop is CASSVTFGTGLSGANVLTF. CDR3 DNA: TGTGCCAGCAGTGTGACTTTTGGGACAGGGCTCTCTGGGGCCAACGTCCTGACTTTC.

This clone was seen a single time. The rearrangement joins TRBV10-1 to TRBJ1-1; possibly TRBD1 for D (6 bases). Per the germline V gene, CDR1 is WNHNN and CDR2 is SYGVQD (reference sequence). V lost 2 bases and J 6 bases, leaving 13 bases between the germline ends. The length of the CDR3 is 14 residues. The CDR3 DNA reads TGCGCCAGCAGTGAGAGGGGGATGACGGCTGAAGCTTTCTTT. It encodes CASSERGMTAEAFF.